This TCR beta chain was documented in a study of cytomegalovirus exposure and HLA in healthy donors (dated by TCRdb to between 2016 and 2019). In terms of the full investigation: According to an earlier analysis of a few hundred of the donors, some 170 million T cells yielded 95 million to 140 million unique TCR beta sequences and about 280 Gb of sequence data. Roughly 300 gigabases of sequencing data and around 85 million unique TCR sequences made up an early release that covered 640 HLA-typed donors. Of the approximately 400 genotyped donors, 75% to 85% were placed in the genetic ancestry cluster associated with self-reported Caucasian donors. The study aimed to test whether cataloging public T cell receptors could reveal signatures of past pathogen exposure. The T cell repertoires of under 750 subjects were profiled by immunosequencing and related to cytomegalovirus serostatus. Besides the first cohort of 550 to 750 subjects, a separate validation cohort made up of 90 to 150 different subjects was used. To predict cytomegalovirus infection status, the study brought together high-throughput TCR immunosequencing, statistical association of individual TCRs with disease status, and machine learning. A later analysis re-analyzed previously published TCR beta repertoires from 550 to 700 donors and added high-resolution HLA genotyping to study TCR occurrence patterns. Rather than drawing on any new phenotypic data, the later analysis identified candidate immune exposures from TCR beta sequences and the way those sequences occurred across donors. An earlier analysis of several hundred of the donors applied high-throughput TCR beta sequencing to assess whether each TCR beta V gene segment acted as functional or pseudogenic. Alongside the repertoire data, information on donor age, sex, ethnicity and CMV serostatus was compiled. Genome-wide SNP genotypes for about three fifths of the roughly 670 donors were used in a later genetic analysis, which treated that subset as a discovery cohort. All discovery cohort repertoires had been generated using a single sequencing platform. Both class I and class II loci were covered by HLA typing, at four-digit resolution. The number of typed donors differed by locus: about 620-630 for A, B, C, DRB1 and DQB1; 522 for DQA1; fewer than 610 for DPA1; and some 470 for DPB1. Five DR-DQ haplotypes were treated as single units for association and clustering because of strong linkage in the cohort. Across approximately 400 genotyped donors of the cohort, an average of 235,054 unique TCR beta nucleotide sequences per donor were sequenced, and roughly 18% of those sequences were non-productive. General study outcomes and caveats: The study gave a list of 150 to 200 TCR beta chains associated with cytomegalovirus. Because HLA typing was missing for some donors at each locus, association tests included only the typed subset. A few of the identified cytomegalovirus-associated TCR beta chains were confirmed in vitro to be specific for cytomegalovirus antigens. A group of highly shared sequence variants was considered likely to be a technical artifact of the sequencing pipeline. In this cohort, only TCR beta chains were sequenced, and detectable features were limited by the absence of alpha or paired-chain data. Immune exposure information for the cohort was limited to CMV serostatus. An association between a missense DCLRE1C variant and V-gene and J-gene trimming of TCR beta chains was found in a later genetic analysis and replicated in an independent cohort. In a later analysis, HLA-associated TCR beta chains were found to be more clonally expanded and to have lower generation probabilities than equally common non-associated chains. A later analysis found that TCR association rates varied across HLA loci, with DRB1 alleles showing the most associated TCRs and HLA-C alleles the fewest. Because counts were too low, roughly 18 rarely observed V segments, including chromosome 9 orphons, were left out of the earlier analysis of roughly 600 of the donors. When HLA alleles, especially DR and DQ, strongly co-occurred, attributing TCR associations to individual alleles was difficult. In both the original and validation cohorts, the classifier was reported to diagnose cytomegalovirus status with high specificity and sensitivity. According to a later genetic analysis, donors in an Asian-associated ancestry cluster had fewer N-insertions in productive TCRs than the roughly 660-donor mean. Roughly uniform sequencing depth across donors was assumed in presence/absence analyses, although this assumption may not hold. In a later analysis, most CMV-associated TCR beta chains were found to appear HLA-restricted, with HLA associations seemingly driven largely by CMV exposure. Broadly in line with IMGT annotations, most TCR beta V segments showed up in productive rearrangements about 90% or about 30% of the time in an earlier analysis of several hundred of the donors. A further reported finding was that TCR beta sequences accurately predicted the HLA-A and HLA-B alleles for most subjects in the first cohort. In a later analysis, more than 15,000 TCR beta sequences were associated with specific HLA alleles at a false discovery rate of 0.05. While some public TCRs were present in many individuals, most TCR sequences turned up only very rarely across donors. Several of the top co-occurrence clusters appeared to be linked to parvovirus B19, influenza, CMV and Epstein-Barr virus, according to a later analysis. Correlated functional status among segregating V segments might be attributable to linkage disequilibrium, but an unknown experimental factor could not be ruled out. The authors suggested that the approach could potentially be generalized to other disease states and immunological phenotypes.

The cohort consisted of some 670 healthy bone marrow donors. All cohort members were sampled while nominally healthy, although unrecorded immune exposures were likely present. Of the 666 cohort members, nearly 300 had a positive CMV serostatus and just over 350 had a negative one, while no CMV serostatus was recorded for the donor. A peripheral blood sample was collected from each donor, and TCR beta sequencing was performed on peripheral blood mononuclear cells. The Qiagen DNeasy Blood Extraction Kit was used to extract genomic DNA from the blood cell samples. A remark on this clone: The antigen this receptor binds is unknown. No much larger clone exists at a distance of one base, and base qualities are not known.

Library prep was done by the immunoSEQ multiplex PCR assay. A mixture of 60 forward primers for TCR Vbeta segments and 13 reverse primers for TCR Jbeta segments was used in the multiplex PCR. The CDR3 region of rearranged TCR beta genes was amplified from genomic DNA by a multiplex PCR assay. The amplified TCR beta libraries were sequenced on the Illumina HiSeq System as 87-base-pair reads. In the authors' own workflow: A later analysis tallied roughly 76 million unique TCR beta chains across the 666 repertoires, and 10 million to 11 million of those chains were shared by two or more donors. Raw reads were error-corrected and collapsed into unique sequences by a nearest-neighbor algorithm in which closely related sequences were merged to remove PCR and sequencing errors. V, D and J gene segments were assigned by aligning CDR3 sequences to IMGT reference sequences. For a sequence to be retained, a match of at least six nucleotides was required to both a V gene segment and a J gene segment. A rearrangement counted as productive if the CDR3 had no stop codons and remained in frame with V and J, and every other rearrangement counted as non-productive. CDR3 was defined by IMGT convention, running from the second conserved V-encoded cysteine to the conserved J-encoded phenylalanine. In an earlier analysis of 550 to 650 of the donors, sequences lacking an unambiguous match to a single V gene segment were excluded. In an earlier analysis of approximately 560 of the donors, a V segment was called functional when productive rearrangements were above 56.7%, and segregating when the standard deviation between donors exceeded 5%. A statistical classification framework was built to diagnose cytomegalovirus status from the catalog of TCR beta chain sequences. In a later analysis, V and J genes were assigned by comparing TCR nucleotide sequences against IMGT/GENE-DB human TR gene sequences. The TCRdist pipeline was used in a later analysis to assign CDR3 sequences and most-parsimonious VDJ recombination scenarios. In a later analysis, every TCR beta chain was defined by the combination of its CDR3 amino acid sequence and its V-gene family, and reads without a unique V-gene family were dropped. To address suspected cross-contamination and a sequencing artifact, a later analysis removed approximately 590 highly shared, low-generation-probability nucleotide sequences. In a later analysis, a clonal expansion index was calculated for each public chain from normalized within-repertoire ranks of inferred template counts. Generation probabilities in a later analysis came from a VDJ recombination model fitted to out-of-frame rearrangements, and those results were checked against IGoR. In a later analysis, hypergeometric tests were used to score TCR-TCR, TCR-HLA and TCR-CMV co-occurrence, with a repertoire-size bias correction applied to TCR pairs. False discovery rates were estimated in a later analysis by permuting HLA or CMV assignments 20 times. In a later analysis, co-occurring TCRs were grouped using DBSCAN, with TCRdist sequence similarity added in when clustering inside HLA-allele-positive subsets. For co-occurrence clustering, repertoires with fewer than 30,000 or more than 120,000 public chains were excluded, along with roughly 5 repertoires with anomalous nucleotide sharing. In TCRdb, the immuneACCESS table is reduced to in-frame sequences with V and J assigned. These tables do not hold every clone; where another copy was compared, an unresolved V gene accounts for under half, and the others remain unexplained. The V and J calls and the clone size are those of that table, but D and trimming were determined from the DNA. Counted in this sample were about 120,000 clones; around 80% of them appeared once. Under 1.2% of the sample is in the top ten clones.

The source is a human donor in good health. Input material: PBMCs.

The DNA sequence follows: TGTGCCAGCAGGGATCGGGACAGGGGCTACGAGCAGTACTTC. Its coded protein is CASRDRDRGYEQYF. The chain employs TRBV13 and TRBJ2-7, with TRBD1 matching 10 junction bases. The CDR3 measures 14 amino acids from cysteine to phenylalanine. Only the CDR3 part of the read is kept: 42 bases, read in frame from the first base. For CDR1 and CDR2, the germline V gene (reference sequence) lists PRHDT and FYEKMQ. The junction shows trimming of 6 bases on V and 3 bases on J, and the gene matches do not reach 5 bases of it.